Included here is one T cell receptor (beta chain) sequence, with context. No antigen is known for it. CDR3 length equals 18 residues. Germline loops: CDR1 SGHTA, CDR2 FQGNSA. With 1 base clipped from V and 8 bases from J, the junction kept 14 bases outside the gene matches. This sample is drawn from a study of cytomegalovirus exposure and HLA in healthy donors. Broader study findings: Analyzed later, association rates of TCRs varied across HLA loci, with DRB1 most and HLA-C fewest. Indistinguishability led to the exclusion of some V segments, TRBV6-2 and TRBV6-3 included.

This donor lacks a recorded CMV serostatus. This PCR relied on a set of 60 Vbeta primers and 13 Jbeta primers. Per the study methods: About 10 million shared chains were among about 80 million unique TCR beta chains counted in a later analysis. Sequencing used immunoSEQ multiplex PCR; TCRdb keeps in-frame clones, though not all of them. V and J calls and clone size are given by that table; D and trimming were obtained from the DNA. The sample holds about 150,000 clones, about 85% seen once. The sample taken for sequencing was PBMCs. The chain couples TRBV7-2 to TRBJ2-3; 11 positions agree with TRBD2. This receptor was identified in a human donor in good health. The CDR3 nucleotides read TGTGCCAGCAGCTTAGGTATTACTAGCGGGAGAGCCGCGGGTACGCAGTATTTT. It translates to CASSLGITSGRAAGTQYF.